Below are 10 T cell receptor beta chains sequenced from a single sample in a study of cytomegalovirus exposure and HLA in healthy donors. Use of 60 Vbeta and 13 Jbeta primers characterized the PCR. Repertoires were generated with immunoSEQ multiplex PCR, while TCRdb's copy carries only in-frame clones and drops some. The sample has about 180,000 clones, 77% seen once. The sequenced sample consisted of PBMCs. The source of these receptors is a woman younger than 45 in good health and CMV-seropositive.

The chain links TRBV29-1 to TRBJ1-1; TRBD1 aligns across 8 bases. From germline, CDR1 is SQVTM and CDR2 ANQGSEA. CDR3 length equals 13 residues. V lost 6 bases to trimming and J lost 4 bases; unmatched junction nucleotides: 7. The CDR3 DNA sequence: TGCAGCGTCGACAGGGGTGGGGGCACTGAAGCTTTCTTT. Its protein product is CSVDRGGGTEAFF.

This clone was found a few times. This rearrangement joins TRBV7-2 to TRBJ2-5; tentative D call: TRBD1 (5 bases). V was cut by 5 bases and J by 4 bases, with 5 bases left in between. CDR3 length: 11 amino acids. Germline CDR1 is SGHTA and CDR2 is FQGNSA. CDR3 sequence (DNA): TGTGCCAGCAGCCAGGGAGAGACCCAGTACTTC. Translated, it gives CASSQGETQYF.

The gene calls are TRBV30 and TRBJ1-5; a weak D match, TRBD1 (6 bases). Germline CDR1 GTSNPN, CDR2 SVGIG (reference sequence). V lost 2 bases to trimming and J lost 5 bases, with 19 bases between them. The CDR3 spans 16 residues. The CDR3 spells CAWSKFITGKDQPQHF. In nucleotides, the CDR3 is TGTGCCTGGAGTAAATTTATAACAGGGAAGGATCAGCCCCAGCATTTT.

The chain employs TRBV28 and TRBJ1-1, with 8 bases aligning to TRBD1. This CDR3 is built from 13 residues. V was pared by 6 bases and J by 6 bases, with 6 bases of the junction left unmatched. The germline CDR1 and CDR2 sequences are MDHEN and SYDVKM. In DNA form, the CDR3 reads TGTGCCAGCAGGTCAGGGGGCCGCGCTGAAGCTTTCTTT. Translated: CASRSGGRAEAFF.

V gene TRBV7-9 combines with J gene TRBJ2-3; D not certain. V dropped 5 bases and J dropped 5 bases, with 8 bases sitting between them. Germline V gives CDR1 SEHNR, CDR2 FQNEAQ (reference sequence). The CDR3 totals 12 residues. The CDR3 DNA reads TGTGCCAGCAGCCCTCCGGGAGATACGCAGTATTTT. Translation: CASSPPGDTQYF. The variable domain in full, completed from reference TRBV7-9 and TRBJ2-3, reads DTGVSQNPRHKITKRGQNVTFRCDPISEHNRLYWYRQTLGQGPEFLTYFQNEAQLEKSRLLSDRFSAERPKGSFSTLEIQRTEQGDSAMYLCASSPPGDTQYFGPGTRLTVL.

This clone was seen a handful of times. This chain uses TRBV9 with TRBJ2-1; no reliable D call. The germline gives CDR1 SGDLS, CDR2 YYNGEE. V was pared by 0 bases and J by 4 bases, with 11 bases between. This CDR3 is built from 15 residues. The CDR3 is CASSVERWRYNEQFF. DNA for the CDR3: TGTGCCAGCAGCGTAGAACGGTGGCGGTACAATGAGCAGTTCTTC.

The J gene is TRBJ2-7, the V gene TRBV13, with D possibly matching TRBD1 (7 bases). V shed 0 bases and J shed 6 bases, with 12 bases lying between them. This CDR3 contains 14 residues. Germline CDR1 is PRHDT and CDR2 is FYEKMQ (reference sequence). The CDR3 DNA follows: TGTGCCAGCAGCTTAGGGCAGGGGGGTAGCGAGCAGTACTTC. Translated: CASSLGQGGSEQYF.

CDR3 amino acids: CASSPSGGGPGKNIQYF. As DNA, the CDR3 is TGTGCCAGCAGCCCATCTGGGGGAGGGCCTGGCAAAAACATTCAGTACTTC. The chain combines TRBV5-8 with TRBJ2-4, with 7 bases matching TRBD2. Trimming took 4 bases from V and 3 from J; bases not matched to a gene: 13. The CDR3 spans 17 residues. The germline CDR1 and CDR2 sequences are SGHTS and YDEGEE.

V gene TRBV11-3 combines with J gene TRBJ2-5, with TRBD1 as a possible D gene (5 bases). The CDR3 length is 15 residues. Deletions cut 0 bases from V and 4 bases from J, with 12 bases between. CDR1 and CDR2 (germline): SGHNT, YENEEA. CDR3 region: CASSLEGQGRETQYF. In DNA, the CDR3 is TGTGCCAGCAGCTTAGAGGGGCAGGGCCGAGAGACCCAGTACTTC.

CDR3 region: CASSLQGARGRGYTF. Here the CDR3 DNA reads TGTGCCAGCAGCTTACAGGGGGCAAGGGGAAGAGGCTACACCTTC. V and J are TRBV5-8 and TRBJ1-2, with TRBD1 matching over 9 bases. Trimming took 2 bases from V and 8 from J; bases not matched to a gene: 10. Per the germline V gene, CDR1 is SGHTS and CDR2 is YDEGEE. The CDR3 contains 15 residues.